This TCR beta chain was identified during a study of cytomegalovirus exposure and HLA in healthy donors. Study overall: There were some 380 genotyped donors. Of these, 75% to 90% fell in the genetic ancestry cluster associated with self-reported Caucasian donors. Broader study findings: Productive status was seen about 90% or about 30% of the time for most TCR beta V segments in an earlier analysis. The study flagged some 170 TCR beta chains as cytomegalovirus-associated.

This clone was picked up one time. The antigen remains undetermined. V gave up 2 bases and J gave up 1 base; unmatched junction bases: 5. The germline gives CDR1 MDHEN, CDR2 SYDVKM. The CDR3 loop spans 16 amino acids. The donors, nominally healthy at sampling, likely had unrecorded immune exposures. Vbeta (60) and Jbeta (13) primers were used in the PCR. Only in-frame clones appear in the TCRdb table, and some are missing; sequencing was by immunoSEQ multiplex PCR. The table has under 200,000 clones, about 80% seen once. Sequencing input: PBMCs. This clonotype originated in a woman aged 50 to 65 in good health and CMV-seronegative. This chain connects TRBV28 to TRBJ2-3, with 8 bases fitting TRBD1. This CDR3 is CASSLPGQGGTDTQYF. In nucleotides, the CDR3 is TGTGCCAGCAGTTTACCCGGACAGGGAGGCACAGATACGCAGTATTTT.